This T cell receptor beta chain was found in a study of control samples from healthy donors and cancer patients. The table came from immunoSEQ multiplex PCR; TCRdb's copy has only in-frame clones and leaves some out. The data show about 68,000 clones, with 83% seen just once and less than 20% held by the top ten. CDR1 MNHEY and CDR2 SVGAGI come from the germline V gene. J was trimmed by 10 bases and V by 9 bases; bases with no gene match: 8. The CDR3 sequence is 13 residues long. The clonotype originates from a man aged 60 to 75 in good health. The chain uses TRBV6-5 and TRBJ1-6; 8 bases agree with TRBD1. The sample taken for sequencing was blood. CDR3 sequence (DNA): TGTGCCAGTGGACAGGGTGGACTCTCACCCCTCCACTTT. Translated, it gives CASGQGGLSPLHF.